This T cell receptor beta chain was sequenced during a study of blood T cell repertoires in COVID-19. Study-wide background: The samples span acute and convalescent COVID-19 from the United States, Italy and Spain. The cDNA or gDNA used as material had been derived from T cells, B-cell-depleted T cells, or PBMCs.

As handled by the study authors: Estimated nucleated cell counts came from reference gene primer amplification. Data came from immunoSEQ multiplex PCR; TCRdb stores just in-frame clones and leaves some out. V, J and clone size reflect that table, while D and trimming were determined from the DNA. The sample has almost 200,000 clones, around 75% seen once; the top ten hold 6%. Germline V gene lookup returns CDR1 GTSNPN and CDR2 SVGIG (reference sequence). CDR3 length: 14 residues. J gave up 8 bases and V 3 bases, and 8 bases lay outside the gene matches. It was during active infection that Seattle patients were enrolled and then longitudinally followed.

This TCR was sampled from a woman between 40 and 50 years old with COVID-19, enrolled during active disease. This chain joins TRBV30 and TRBJ2-3; TRBD2 agrees at 10 bases. Material for sequencing was peripheral blood. CDR3 loop: CAWRVTSGMPTQYF. The CDR3 DNA follows: TGTGCCTGGAGGGTAACTAGCGGGATGCCTACGCAGTATTTT.